Listed below are T cell receptor beta chains from one sample, sequenced in a study of cytomegalovirus exposure and HLA in healthy donors. Assay: immunoSEQ multiplex PCR; the TCRdb copy retains only in-frame clones and omits some. This sample has under 150,000 clones; nearly 80% occur once, and the top ten carry about 1%. Sequences were obtained from PBMCs. Every receptor here comes from a male donor in good health and CMV-seronegative. Each CDR3 is given with its conserved first and last residue. A D gene is named only where the DNA matches it firmly. Clone size, where shown, is once, few, many, or a class for clones that have expanded.

TRBJ1-4	NA	TRBD1	TRBV30	CAWSVQDREKLFF	TGTGCCTGGAGTGTTCAGGACAGGGAAAAACTGTTTTTT
TRBJ2-7	NA	TRBD1	TRBV27	CASSYEPGQGTQEQYF	TGTGCCAGCAGCTACGAACCGGGACAGGGGACGCAGGAGCAGTACTTC
TRBJ2-7	NA	NA	TRBV19	CASGMTGTEEQYF	TGTGCCAGTGGTATGACCGGGACTGAGGAGCAGTACTTC
TRBJ1-3	NA	NA	TRBV11-3	CASSGHTGSGNTIYF	TGTGCCAGCAGCGGACACACAGGGTCTGGAAACACCATATATTTT
TRBJ2-3	NA	TRBD1	TRBV29-1	CSVGSGTEADTQYF	TGCAGCGTTGGCTCCGGGACAGAGGCAGATACGCAGTATTTT
TRBJ1-2	NA	NA	TRBV11-2	CASSFLSAEGTPNYGYTF	TGTGCCAGCAGCTTTTTATCCGCCGAGGGTACTCCTAACTATGGCTACACCTTC
TRBJ2-1	few	NA	TRBV4-3	CASSRSLTIRGDEQFF	TGCGCCAGCAGCCGATCCCTCACGATCCGGGGTGATGAGCAGTTCTTC
TRBJ2-7	NA	NA	TRBV7-8	CASSLPLYEQYF	TGTGCCAGCAGCTTACCACTGTACGAGCAGTACTTC
TRBJ1-1	NA	NA	TRBV27	CASSFGHRWNTEAFF	TGTGCCAGCAGTTTTGGTCACAGGTGGAACACTGAAGCTTTCTTT
TRBJ2-2	NA	TRBD1	TRBV7-9	CASSLDPGGFTGELFF	TGTGCCAGCAGCTTAGACCCAGGGGGTTTCACCGGGGAGCTGTTTTTT
TRBJ2-5	NA	NA	TRBV5-1	CASGPFPSETQYF	TGCGCGAGCGGGCCTTTTCCCTCGGAGACCCAGTACTTC
TRBJ2-7	NA	TRBD1	TRBV19	CASSPTGSQEQYF	TGTGCCAGTAGTCCGACAGGGAGCCAAGAGCAGTACTTC
TRBJ1-3	once	TRBD1	TRBV29-1	CSVDGGGRSGNTIYF	TGCAGCGTTGATGGAGGGGGCCGCTCTGGAAACACCATATATTTT
TRBJ2-3	NA	TRBD2	TRBV27	CASSQTSRLAGNTDTQYF	TGTGCCAGCAGTCAAACCTCAAGACTAGCGGGGAACACAGATACGCAGTATTTT
TRBJ2-2	NA	TRBD2	TRBV5-1	CASSLGLAVSGELFF	TGCGCCAGCAGCTTGGGGCTAGCGGTTAGCGGGGAGCTGTTTTTT
TRBJ2-1	NA	TRBD1	TRBV5-1	CASSLWTGEAEQFF	TGCGCCAGCAGCTTATGGACAGGGGAGGCTGAGCAGTTCTTC
TRBJ1-4	NA	NA	TRBV7-2	CASSRDTTGEKLFF	TGTGCCAGCAGTCGGGACACTACGGGTGAAAAACTGTTTTTT
TRBJ1-4	NA	NA	TRBV4-1	CASSQGASVVNEKLFF	TGCGCCAGCAGCCAGGGGGCATCAGTTGTTAATGAAAAACTGTTTTTT
TRBJ2-1	once	TRBD2	TRBV7-9	CASSYRAGEDYNEQFF	TGTGCCAGCAGCTACCGAGCGGGGGAGGATTACAATGAGCAGTTCTTC
TRBJ1-2	once	NA	TRBV6-5	CASSTHQDSSYGYTF	TGTGCCAGCAGCACACACCAAGACAGTAGCTATGGCTACACCTTC
TRBJ2-4	few	NA	TRBV6-5	CASSRRGIQYF	TGTGCCAGCAGCCGTCGGGGCATTCAGTACTTC
TRBJ1-3	NA	TRBD1	TRBV4-1	CASSQGRQGNGNTIYF	TGCGCCAGCAGCCAAGGCCGACAGGGAAATGGAAACACCATATATTTT
TRBJ1-1	NA	TRBD1	TRBV29-1	CSVGQTNTEAFF	TGCAGCGTGGGACAGACGAACACTGAAGCTTTCTTT
TRBJ1-2	NA	TRBD1	TRBV5-1	CASSRAGTDYGYTF	TGCGCCAGCAGTAGAGCCGGGACAGACTATGGCTACACCTTC
TRBJ2-2	NA	NA	TRBV7-9	CASSLTATNTGELFF	TGTGCCAGCAGCTTAACAGCAACGAACACCGGGGAGCTGTTTTTT
TRBJ2-2	NA	TRBD1	TRBV5-1	CASSGTGNTGELFF	TGCGCCAGCAGCGGGACAGGTAACACCGGGGAGCTGTTTTTT
TRBJ1-4	NA	NA	TRBV5-1	CASRAGISTNEKLFF	TGCGCCAGCAGAGCAGGGATCTCAACTAATGAAAAACTGTTTTTT
TRBJ2-7	NA	NA	TRBV29-1	CSVDGEWGSYEQYF	TGCAGCGTTGACGGGGAGTGGGGCTCCTACGAGCAGTACTTC
TRBJ2-7	NA	NA	TRBV6-5	CASTRLQGLYEQYF	TGTGCCAGCACCAGACTTCAGGGGCTCTACGAGCAGTACTTC
TRBJ1-1	NA	NA	TRBV11-2	CASSSRGGTEAFF	TGTGCCAGCAGCTCGCGGGGCGGCACTGAAGCTTTCTTT
TRBJ1-2	NA	NA	TRBV18	CASSPQGTGYTF	TGTGCCAGCTCACCCCAGGGTACCGGCTACACCTTC
TRBJ1-1	NA	NA	TRBV9	CASSVERGTEAFF	TGTGCCAGCAGCGTAGAACGAGGGACTGAAGCTTTCTTT
TRBJ2-5	NA	TRBD2	TRBV27	CASSLAGGLQETQYF	TGTGCCAGCAGTCTAGCGGGGGGCCTCCAAGAGACCCAGTACTTC
TRBJ1-3	NA	NA	TRBV7-9	CASSQTVSGNTIYF	TGTGCCAGCAGCCAGACAGTCTCTGGAAACACCATATATTTT
TRBJ2-1	few	TRBD2	TRBV7-6	CASSLVASGGTSYNEQFF	TGTGCCAGCAGCTTAGTAGCTAGCGGGGGGACCTCCTACAATGAGCAGTTCTTC
TRBJ2-1	NA	TRBD2	TRBV7-8	CASSSGTSGGSYNEQFF	TGTGCCAGCAGCTCCGGGACTAGCGGGGGTTCCTACAATGAGCAGTTCTTC
TRBJ1-2	few	NA	TRBV4-3	CASSQDYSVNYGYTF	TGCGCCAGCAGCCAAGACTACAGTGTGAACTATGGCTACACCTTC
TRBJ1-2	NA	TRBD1	TRBV5-4	CASSLAGDRGGYGYTF	TGTGCCAGCAGCTTGGCCGGGGACAGGGGCGGCTATGGCTACACCTTC
TRBJ2-1	NA	TRBD2	TRBV11-2	CASSRGTGLAAGEQFF	TGTGCCAGCAGCAGAGGTACGGGACTAGCAGCGGGTGAGCAGTTCTTC
TRBJ2-3	NA	TRBD2	TRBV11-2	CASSVRLAASTDTQYF	TGTGCCAGCAGCGTACGACTAGCGGCGAGCACAGATACGCAGTATTTT
TRBJ2-3	NA	NA	TRBV9	CASRGTSLSTDTQYF	TGTGCCAGCAGGGGCACGAGCCTAAGCACAGATACGCAGTATTTT
TRBJ1-4	few	NA	TRBV7-2	CASSLRGGDEKLFF	TGTGCCAGCAGCCTGCGGGGGGGGGATGAAAAACTGTTTTTT
TRBJ2-5	NA	NA	TRBV5-1	CASSLAFETQYF	TGCGCCAGCAGCTTGGCCTTTGAGACCCAGTACTTC
TRBJ2-1	NA	TRBD1	TRBV10-3	CAISENDRGSYNEQFF	TGTGCCATCAGTGAGAATGACAGGGGCTCCTACAATGAGCAGTTCTTC
TRBJ1-1	NA	NA	TRBV29-1	CSVVTGTLNTEAFF	TGCAGCGTAGTGACCGGGACACTGAACACTGAAGCTTTCTTT
TRBJ1-2	NA	TRBD1	TRBV2	CASSYTGVGGYTF	TGTGCCAGCAGTTATACAGGGGTTGGAGGCTACACCTTC
TRBJ2-1	NA	TRBD2	TRBV18	CASSPPRAGNLYNEQFF	TGTGCCAGCTCACCACCGCGAGCGGGGAACCTATACAATGAGCAGTTCTTC
TRBJ1-1	NA	TRBD1	TRBV6-1	CASTFDRVNTEAFF	TGTGCCAGCACTTTCGACAGGGTGAACACTGAAGCTTTCTTT
TRBJ1-3	few	NA	TRBV19	CASKDLSSGNTIYF	TGTGCCAGTAAAGACTTGAGCTCTGGAAACACCATATATTTT
TRBJ2-5	NA	TRBD1	TRBV19	CASSRQGIEETQYF	TGTGCCAGTAGTCGACAGGGGATCGAAGAGACCCAGTACTTC
TRBJ1-2	NA	NA	TRBV11-3	CASSLITGLRGNYGYTF	TGTGCCAGCAGCTTAATCACCGGCCTTCGGGGGAACTATGGCTACACCTTC
TRBJ1-1	once	TRBD1	TRBV11-3	CASSARTGGGEAFF	TGTGCCAGCAGCGCCCGGACAGGGGGCGGAGAAGCTTTCTTT
TRBJ1-5	NA	NA	TRBV9	CASSVAGKSNQPQHF	TGTGCCAGCAGCGTAGCTGGCAAGAGCAATCAGCCCCAGCATTTT
TRBJ2-3	NA	NA	TRBV7-9	CASSLNLAGEDTQYF	TGTGCCAGCAGCTTAAATCTAGCCGGGGAAGATACGCAGTATTTT
TRBJ2-2	NA	TRBD1	TRBV7-6	CASSTRQGVNTGELFF	TGTGCCAGCAGCACGAGACAGGGAGTGAACACCGGGGAGCTGTTTTTT